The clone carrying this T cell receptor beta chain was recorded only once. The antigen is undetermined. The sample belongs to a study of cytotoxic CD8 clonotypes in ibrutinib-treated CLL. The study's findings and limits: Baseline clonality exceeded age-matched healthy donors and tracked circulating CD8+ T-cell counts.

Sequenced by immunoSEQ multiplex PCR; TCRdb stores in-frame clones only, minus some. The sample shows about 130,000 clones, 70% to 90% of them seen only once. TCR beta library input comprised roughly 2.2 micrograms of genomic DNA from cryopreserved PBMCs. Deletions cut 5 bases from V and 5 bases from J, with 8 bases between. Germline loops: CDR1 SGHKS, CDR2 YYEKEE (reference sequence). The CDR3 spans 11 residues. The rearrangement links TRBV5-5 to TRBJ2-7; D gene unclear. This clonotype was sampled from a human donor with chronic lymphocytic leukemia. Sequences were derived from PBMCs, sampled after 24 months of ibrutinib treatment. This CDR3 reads CASSLPDEQYF. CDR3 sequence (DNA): TGTGCCAGCAGTTTACCCGACGAGCAGTACTTC.